A selection of T cell receptor beta chains follows, all from one sample in a study of shared clonotypes between healthy human individuals. Generated by immunoSEQ multiplex PCR, the TCRdb table keeps only in-frame clones and is missing some. The table records 2 million to 2.5 million clones, around 90% of them present only once. The sequencing sample was made of naive CD4+ T cells from PBMCs. Receptors originate from a man in his late teens or twenties in good health. Some clones in this sample may be carry-over from other donors' samples. CDR3s leave out the opening cysteine and the closing phenylalanine or tryptophan. D genes are given only for firm matches.

J | D | V | CDR3
TRBJ2-7 | NA | TRBV29-1 | SAGWLGESSYEQY
TRBJ1-2 | NA | TRBV7-2 | ASSLGADNYGYT
TRBJ1-1 | NA | TRBV2 | ASRTGNTEAF
TRBJ2-3 | NA | TRBV5-1 | ASSLGEAGTDTQY
TRBJ2-5 | NA | TRBV2 | ASRGLPQETQY
TRBJ1-2 | TRBD1 | TRBV30 | AWTGTGGLSNYGYT
TRBJ1-1 | NA | TRBV2 | ASEVGPDTEAF
TRBJ2-5 | NA | TRBV18 | ASSPRTGEETQY
TRBJ1-5 | NA | TRBV19 | ATRLSDRGGNQPQH
TRBJ2-1 | NA | TRBV7-3 | ASSPEARSYNEQF
TRBJ2-5 | NA | TRBV7-3 | ASSFGAAQVETQY
TRBJ2-1 | TRBD1 | TRBV28 | ASSLGQTNEQF
TRBJ2-1 | NA | TRBV10-3 | AITGLNNEQF
TRBJ1-5 | NA | TRBV7-9 | ASSPGAGSQPQH
TRBJ2-1 | NA | TRBV7-8 | ASSLVVRYSSYNEQF
TRBJ2-2 | TRBD2 | TRBV5-1 | ASAGTSGSTGELF
TRBJ1-2 | NA | TRBV6-5 | ASSLQGLYGYT
TRBJ1-3 | TRBD1 | TRBV9 | ASSAGQDSGNTIY
TRBJ2-1 | TRBD2 | TRBV18 | ASSPPGLAEEHEQF
TRBJ1-2 | TRBD1 | TRBV10-3 | AISDGTAYGYT
TRBJ2-2 | NA | TRBV6-1 | ASRDWKNTGELF
TRBJ2-7 | NA | TRBV27 | ASVERGGYEQY
TRBJ2-1 | NA | TRBV11-3 | ASSSGAAGNNEQF
TRBJ2-1 | NA | TRBV28 | ASRKGGSYYNEQF
TRBJ1-3 | NA | TRBV10-3 | AISESGNSGNTIY
TRBJ2-1 | NA | TRBV18 | ASSPIIVHEQF
TRBJ2-7 | TRBD2 | TRBV5-1 | ASSLERGGRSDEQY
TRBJ1-4 | NA | TRBV5-6 | ASSFGATNEKLF
TRBJ2-5 | NA | TRBV9 | ASSVGQGQETQY
TRBJ2-2 | NA | TRBV5-1 | ASSHQGPEFGTGELF
TRBJ2-3 | NA | TRBV18 | ASSPGQGVDTQY
TRBJ2-3 | TRBD2 | TRBV18 | ASSPLAGASTDTQY
TRBJ2-5 | TRBD2 | TRBV4-3 | ASSQEVGGYETQY
TRBJ2-4 | TRBD2 | TRBV4-1 | ASSQGQLAGGSNKNIQY
TRBJ2-1 | TRBD2 | TRBV5-6 | ASSLTAGDNEQF
TRBJ2-7 | TRBD1 | TRBV28 | ASSPGQGSPYEQY
TRBJ2-5 | NA | TRBV9 | ASSIRGGETQY
TRBJ1-6 | NA | TRBV30 | AWADQGIYSPLH
TRBJ2-5 | TRBD2 | TRBV4-1 | ASSPRTSGRQETQY
TRBJ2-5 | TRBD1 | TRBV5-4 | ASRAGTGGEETQY
TRBJ1-3 | NA | TRBV18 | ASSLTTGETGNTIY
TRBJ1-1 | NA | TRBV21-1 | ASSKARNGEGAEAF
TRBJ1-1 | NA | TRBV28 | ASSFPGTTKNTEAF
TRBJ2-3 | TRBD1 | TRBV6-1 | ASREKGAWADTQY
TRBJ2-6 | NA | TRBV29-1 | SVTEGSGANVLT
TRBJ2-3 | TRBD2 | TRBV10-3 | AISPAGGPSDTQY
TRBJ2-7 | TRBD1 | TRBV19 | ARGIGTGGSYEQY
TRBJ1-2 | TRBD1 | TRBV7-2 | ASSLRQGFDYGYT
TRBJ2-7 | NA | TRBV9 | ASSVAAGRSYEQY
TRBJ1-3 | NA | TRBV10-3 | AISESSGNTIY
TRBJ1-1 | NA | TRBV11-1 | ASSLSGPMGAF
TRBJ2-2 | TRBD1 | TRBV5-1 | ASNARGTGRTGELF
TRBJ1-5 | TRBD1 | TRBV9 | ASSRGTGANQPQH
TRBJ1-5 | NA | TRBV11-2 | ASSPRASQPQH
TRBJ1-4 | NA | TRBV5-1 | ASSLDPPSGNEKLF
TRBJ2-5 | NA | TRBV9 | ASSVEGRGRGETQY
TRBJ2-7 | TRBD2 | TRBV7-9 | ASSLTGLAGRSNEQY
TRBJ2-5 | TRBD1 | TRBV28 | ASRNRQGQETQY